This T cell receptor (beta chain) was recovered during a study of blood T cell repertoires in COVID-19. In the study overall: From the United States, Italy and Spain came samples of acute and convalescent COVID-19.

Germline assignment: CDR1 SGHVS and CDR2 FQNEAQ. V was trimmed by 4 bases and J by 3 bases, leaving 15 bases between them. The CDR3 is 15 residues long. Original processing notes: Nucleated cell counts were estimated from reference gene primer amplification. Assay used: immunoSEQ multiplex PCR; TCRdb lists only in-frame clones, some missing. V and J calls and clone size come straight from that table; D and trimming were deduced from the DNA. The data contain some 150,000 clones, roughly 85% of them singletons. The gene calls are TRBV7-8 and TRBJ1-1, with D maybe TRBD1 (5 bases). Sequenced sample: peripheral blood. This clonotype was obtained from a woman aged 60-75 years with COVID-19, enrolled during active disease. For the CDR3, the DNA is TGTGCCAGCAGCTCCCAGGAGTGGGGGGACACTGAAGCTTTCTTT. It codes for CASSSQEWGDTEAFF. Complete variable domain (other parts from reference TRBV7-8 and TRBJ1-1): GAGVSQSPRYKVAKRGQDVALRCDPISGHVSLFWYQQALGQGPEFLTYFQNEAQLDKSGLPSDRFFAERPEGSVSTLKIQRTQQEDSAVYLCASSSQEWGDTEAFFGQGTRLTVV.